This T cell receptor beta chain is drawn from a study of shared clonotypes between healthy human individuals. Study summary: The donor group consisted of two women and a few men, aged 18 to 49. Findings and caveats of the study: The naive CD4 repertoires of a few donors were compared, and roughly 5% of clonotypes were shared.

Produced via immunoSEQ multiplex PCR; TCRdb's table is partial and in-frame only. Here the sample spans more than 550,000 clones, 55% to 80% being singletons. Note on this clone: The antigen is not known.

The specimen was memory CD4+ T cells sorted from blood. Subset meaning: CD45RA-negative fraction. The sequence came from a woman aged 25 to 39 in good health.

In DNA, the CDR3 is TGTGCCAGCAGCTCAGACAGGACAAACTATGGCTACACCTTC. Translating it yields CASSSDRTNYGYTF. This chain connects TRBV13 to TRBJ1-2; maybe TRBD1 (6 bases). The CDR3 is 14 amino acids. Germline assignment: CDR1 PRHDT and CDR2 FYEKMQ (reference sequence). Trimming removed 4 bases at V and 2 bases at J, with 11 bases between.